A single sample gave rise to the 3 T cell receptor beta chains below, sequenced in a study of T cells in Graves' hyperthyroidism and ophthalmopathy. The TCR beta CDR3 regions underwent amplification using RNA transcripts as the source. Researchers ran a first-round RT-PCR on the TCR CDR3 using the HTBI primer set. One entry per CDR3 protein, called by TCRdb with MiXCR from the multiplex PCR reads. The profile shows over 650,000 distinct CDR3 sequences, 15% to 20% of them singletons. Material: blood. These receptors all stem from a man between 18 and 35 years old with Graves' hyperthyroidism.

This clonotype was counted ten times or more. The V gene is TRBV2, the J gene TRBJ1-1; D is possibly TRBD1 (6 bases). The V end lost 8 bases, the J end lost 11 bases, and 18 bases lay between the germline ends. CDR1 and CDR2 from the germline V gene are SNHLY and FYNNEI. The CDR3 contains 12 residues. CDR3 sequence reads: CASLPRGATAFF. CDR3 DNA: TGTGCCAGCCTCCCCCGGGGGGCGACGGCTTTCTTT.

A few counts support this clonotype. The genes are TRBV2 and TRBJ2-4; 7 bases match TRBD2. V lost 0 bases, J lost 7 bases, and 0 bases stayed unmatched. Germline V gene sequence: CDR1 SNHLY, CDR2 FYNNEI. The CDR3 has 13 amino acids. CDR3 loop: CASSEARGNIQYF. Written as DNA, the CDR3 is TGTGCCAGCAGTGAAGCGCGGGGGAACATTCAGTACTTC.

This clonotype was seen more than once but under ten times. The chain has TRBV12-3 or TRBV12-4 and TRBJ1-2; 7 bases are shared with TRBD1. The J segment lost 2 bases and the V segment lost 2 bases, leaving 11 bases of the junction unmatched. The CDR3 is made up of 17 amino acids. The CDR3 nucleotides are TGTGCCAGCAGTTTACGGGCCGACAGGGCCGGAAACTATGGCTACACCTTC. Its translation is CASSLRADRAGNYGYTF.